This TCR beta chain was identified during a study of technical replicates of blood from a few donors. Some clones are missing from TCRdb's copy, which holds only in-frame ones; the method was immunoSEQ multiplex PCR. The sample has over 70,000 clones, roughly 92% seen once. The CDR3 is 15 residues long. The germline V gene encodes CDR1 SGHAT and CDR2 FQNNGV. The germline V and J ends were trimmed by 3 bases and 3 bases, with 12 bases remaining between them. The sequencing input was T cells isolated from PBMCs. This chain uses TRBV11-2 with TRBJ1-5, with D tentatively TRBD1 (6 bases). This TCR was sampled from a human donor in good health. The CDR3 here is CASSLGATLNQPQHF. CDR3 nucleotides: TGTGCCAGCAGCTTGGGGGCGACCCTCAATCAGCCCCAGCATTTT.